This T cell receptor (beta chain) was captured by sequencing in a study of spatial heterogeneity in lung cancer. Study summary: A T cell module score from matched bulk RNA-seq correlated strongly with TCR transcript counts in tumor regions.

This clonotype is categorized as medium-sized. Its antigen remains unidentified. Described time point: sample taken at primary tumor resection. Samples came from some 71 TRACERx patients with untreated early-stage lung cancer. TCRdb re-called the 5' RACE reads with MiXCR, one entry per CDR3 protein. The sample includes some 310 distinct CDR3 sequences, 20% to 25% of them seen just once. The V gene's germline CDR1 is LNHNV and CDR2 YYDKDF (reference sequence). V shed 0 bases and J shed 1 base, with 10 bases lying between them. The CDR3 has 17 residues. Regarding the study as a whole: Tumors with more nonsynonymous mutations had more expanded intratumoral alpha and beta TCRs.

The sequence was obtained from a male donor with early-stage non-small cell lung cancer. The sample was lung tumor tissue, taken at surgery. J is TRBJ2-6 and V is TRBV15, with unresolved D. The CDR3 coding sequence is TGTGCCACCAGCAGAGATCGTACATGGTCTGGGGCCAACGTCCTGACTTTC. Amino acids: CATSRDRTWSGANVLTF.